This TCR beta chain originates from a study of T cells in Graves' hyperthyroidism and ophthalmopathy. General observations from the study: Blood also held most thyroid clonotypes expanded beyond 0.001.

CDR1 and CDR2 (germline): KGHDR, SFDVKD. Trimming cost V 4 bases and J 5 bases, with 13 bases left between them. This CDR3 spans 14 amino acids. Amplified regions were TCR beta CDR3 sequences from RNA transcripts. HTBI primers were used for first-round RT-PCR of the TCR CDR3. From the multiplex PCR reads, TCRdb called clonotypes with MiXCR, one entry per CDR3 protein. The sample has some 400,000 distinct CDR3 sequences; about 13% are singletons. Every diagnosis used clinical symptoms, serum thyroxine and TRAb, thyroid ultrasound and orbital computed tomography. The blood was taken when hyperthyroidism was first diagnosed, before any ophthalmopathy symptoms showed up. This clonotype was seen ten or more times. Its antigen is undetermined.

The V and J genes are TRBV24-1 and TRBJ1-2, with unresolved D. Sequencing was carried out using blood. The receptor comes from a man aged 30 to 39 with Graves' hyperthyroidism that later progressed to Graves' ophthalmopathy. The chain's CDR3 is CATSEATPGYGYTF. CDR3 in DNA: TGTGCCACCAGTGAGGCCACCCCGGGGTATGGCTACACCTTC.